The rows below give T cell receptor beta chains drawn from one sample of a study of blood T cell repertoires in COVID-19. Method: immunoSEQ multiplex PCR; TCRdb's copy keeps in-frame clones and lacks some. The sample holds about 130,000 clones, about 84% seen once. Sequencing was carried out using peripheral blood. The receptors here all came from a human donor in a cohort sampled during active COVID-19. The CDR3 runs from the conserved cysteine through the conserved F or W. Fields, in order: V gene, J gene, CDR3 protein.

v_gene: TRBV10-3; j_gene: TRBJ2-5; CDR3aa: CAISESKLQETQYF
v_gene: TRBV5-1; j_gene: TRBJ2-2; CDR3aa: CASSLELAGDGDTGELFF
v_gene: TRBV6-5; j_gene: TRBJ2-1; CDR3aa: CASSYIGQGVSNEQFF
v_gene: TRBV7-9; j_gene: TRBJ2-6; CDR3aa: CASSEGGVSGANVLTF
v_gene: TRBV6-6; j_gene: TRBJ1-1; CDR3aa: CASSHGGLPNTEAFF
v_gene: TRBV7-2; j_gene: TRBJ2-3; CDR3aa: CASSLFTGSVVDTQYF
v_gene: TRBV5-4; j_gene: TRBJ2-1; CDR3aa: CASSLMGSGSTYNEQFF
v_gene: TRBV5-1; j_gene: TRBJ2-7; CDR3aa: CASSRTGAGGNEQYF
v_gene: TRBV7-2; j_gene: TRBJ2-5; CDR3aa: CASSRTGDLLLSQYF
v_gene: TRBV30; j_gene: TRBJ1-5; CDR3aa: CAWKDRARNQPQHF
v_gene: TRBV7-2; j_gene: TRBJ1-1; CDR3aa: CASSYFRSRTAAFF
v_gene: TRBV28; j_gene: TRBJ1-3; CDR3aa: CASSFFTGSGNTIYF
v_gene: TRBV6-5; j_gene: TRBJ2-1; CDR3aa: CASRPRTGSYNEQFF
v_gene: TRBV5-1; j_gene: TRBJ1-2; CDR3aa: CASSLAPETVYGYTF
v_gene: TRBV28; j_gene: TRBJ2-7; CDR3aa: CASSLAGVYEQYF
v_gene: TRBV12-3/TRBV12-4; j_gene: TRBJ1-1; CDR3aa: CASSRGNTEAFF
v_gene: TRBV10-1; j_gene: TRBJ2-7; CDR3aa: CASSETSYEQYF
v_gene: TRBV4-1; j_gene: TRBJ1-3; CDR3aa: CASSQDGGNSGNTIYF
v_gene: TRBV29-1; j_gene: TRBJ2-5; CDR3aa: CSVARGPETQYF
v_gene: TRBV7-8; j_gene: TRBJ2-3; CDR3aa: CASSSGDGSTDTQYF
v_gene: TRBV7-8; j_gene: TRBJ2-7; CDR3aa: CASSERYEQYF
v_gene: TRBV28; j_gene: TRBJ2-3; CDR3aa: CASSLFLFGGSTDTQYF
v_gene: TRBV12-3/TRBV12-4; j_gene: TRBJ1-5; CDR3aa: CASSFRGNQPQHF
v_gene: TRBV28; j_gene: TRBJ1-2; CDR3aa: CASSYRGGYGYTF
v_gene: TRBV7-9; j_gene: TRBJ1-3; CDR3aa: CASSLKQGSGNTIYF
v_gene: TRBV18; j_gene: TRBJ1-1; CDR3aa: CASSLDRGETEAFF
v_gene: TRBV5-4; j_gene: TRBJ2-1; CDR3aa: CASSILAGVYNEQFF
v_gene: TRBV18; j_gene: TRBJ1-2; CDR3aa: CASSPLGQTEKPSYGYTF
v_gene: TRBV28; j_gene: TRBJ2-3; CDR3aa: CASDPGTGADTQYF
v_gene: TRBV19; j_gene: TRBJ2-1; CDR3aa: CASNDGGLQFF
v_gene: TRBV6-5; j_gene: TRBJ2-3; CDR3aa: CASSYRQGGTDTQYF
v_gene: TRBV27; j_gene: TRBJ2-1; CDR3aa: CASSHSTGLYYNEQFF
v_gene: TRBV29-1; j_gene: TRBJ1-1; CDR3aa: CSVEQRGTEAFF
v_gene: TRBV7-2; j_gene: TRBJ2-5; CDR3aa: CASSLTGTVQETQYF
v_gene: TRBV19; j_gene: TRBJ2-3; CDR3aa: CASSIGGGSTDTQYF
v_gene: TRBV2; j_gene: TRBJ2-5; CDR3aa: CASSELGQQETQYF
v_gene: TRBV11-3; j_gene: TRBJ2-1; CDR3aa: CASSLSPAVNEQFF
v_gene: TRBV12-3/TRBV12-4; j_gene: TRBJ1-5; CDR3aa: CASSLGGDQPQHF
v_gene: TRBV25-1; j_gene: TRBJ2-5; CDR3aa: CASSKGGRARGETQYF
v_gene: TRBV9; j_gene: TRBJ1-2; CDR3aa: CASSVTQGRYGYTF
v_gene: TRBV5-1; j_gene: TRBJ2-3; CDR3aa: CASSFGIAGGSTDTQYF
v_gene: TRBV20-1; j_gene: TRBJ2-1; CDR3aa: CSAQRGGQQFF
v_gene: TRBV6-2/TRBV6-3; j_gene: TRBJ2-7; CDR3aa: CASSFPGQGAYEQYF
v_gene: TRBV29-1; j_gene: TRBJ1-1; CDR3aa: CSGRTGMNTEAFF
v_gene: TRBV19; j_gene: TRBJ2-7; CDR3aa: CASSITGGTSYEQYF
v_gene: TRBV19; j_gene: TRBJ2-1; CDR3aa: CASSIRTGGYNEQFF
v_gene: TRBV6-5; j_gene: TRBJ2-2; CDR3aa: CASRGGARTGELFF
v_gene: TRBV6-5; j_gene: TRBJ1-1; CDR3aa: CASSYAGRGNTEAFF
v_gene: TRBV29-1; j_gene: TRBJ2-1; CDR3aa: CSVGDRGDNEQFF
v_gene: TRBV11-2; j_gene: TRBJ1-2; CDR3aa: CASSLYSQGTKYGYTF
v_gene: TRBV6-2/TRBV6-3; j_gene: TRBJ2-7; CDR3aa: CASSSTIGGSYEQYF
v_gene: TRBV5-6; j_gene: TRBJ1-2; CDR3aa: CASSFPQLYGYTF